One T cell receptor beta chain is described in this entry. Its antigen is not identified. The record originates from a study of CD8+ T cells in alopecia areata. The study's findings and limits: Across lesional scalp, and particularly alopecia totalis/universalis, clonality surpassed that of normal scalp.

Extracted RNA was reverse transcribed into cDNA, the sequencing template. Clones were read by immunoSEQ multiplex PCR, and TCRdb kept only the in-frame ones, dropping some. Among 95,000 to 120,000 clones listed, 55% to 60% were seen once. The CDR3 runs 15 residues. Germline V lookup: CDR1 SGHTA, CDR2 FQGNSA. Trimming pared 5 bases from V and 4 bases from J, leaving 14 bases between. As for treatment: oral pan-JAK inhibitor, 5-10 mg twice daily. Samples from alopecia areata patients were lesional scalp punch biopsies and peripheral blood. Sorted populations comprised CD4+ and CD8+ T cells obtained from PBMCs.

The sequencing used CD4+ T cells sorted from blood, collected at week 24, from a patient treated with tofacitinib. The rearrangement joins TRBV7-2 to TRBJ1-4; D remains unclear. The source of this sequence is a human donor with alopecia areata. The chain's CDR3 is CASSRNSGINEKLFF. The CDR3 DNA reads as TGTGCCAGCAGCCGTAACTCGGGAATTAATGAAAAACTGTTTTTT.